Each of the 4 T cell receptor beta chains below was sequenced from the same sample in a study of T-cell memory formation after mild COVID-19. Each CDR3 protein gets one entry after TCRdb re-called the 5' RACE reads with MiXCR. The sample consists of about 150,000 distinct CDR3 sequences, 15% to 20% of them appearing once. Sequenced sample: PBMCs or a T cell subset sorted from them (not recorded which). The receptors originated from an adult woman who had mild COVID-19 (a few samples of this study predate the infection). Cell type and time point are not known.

The DNA of the CDR3 is TGTGCCAGCAATCAGCCCACAGCGGATGAGCAGTTCTTC. Its protein is CASNQPTADEQFF. The chain uses TRBV7-2 and TRBJ2-1; D possibly corresponds to TRBD2 (5 bases). The V end lost 7 bases, the J end lost 8 bases, and 15 bases lay between the germline ends. CDR3 length equals 13 residues. Germline V CDR1 and CDR2: SGHTA, FQGNSA.

CDR3 residues: CASSLARGDRLYNEQFF. In nucleotides, the CDR3 is TGCGCCAGCAGCTTGGCCCGGGGGGACAGGCTCTACAATGAGCAGTTCTTC. The chain carries TRBV5-1 and TRBJ2-1; D might be TRBD1 (8 bases). Per the germline V gene, CDR1 is SGHRS and CDR2 is YFSETQ. The CDR3 is made up of 17 amino acids. Trimming took 0 bases from V and 3 from J, leaving 16 bases between them.

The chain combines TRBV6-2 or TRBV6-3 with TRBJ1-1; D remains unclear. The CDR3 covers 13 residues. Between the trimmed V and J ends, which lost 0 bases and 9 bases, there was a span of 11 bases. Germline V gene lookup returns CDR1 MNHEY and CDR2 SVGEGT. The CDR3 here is CASSYSAVRKAFF. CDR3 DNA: TGTGCCAGCAGTTACTCGGCAGTTCGGAAAGCTTTCTTT.

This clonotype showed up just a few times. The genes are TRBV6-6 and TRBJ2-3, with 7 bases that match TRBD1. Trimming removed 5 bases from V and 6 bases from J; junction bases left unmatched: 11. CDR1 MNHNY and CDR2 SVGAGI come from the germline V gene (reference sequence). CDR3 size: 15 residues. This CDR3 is CASSAGQAPGDTQYF. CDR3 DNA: TGTGCCAGCAGTGCCGGACAGGCCCCTGGGGATACGCAGTATTTT.